This TCR beta chain was found in a study of blood T cell repertoires in COVID-19. For the study at large: Samples representing acute and convalescent COVID-19 were sourced from the United States, Italy and Spain. PBMCs, B-cell-depleted T cells, or T cells were the source of the cDNA or gDNA that made up the material.

This CDR3 region has 14 residues. With 7 bases removed from V and 2 bases from J, the gap between germline ends came to 13 bases. The germline gives CDR1 SGDLS, CDR2 YYNGEE. Under the authors' procedure: Amplifying reference gene primers gave estimates of nucleated cell counts. Assay used: immunoSEQ multiplex PCR; TCRdb lists only in-frame clones, some missing. V and J calls and clone size come straight from that table; D and trimming were deduced from the DNA. The table records about 110,000 clones, roughly 85% of them present only once. This chain links TRBV9 with TRBJ1-5; no reliable D call. Source material: peripheral blood. The sequence came from a woman aged 55-69 years with COVID-19, enrolled during active disease. DNA of the CDR3: TGTGCCAGCTCGAATGTCGCGGGCAATCAGCCCCAGCATTTT. Protein sequence: CASSNVAGNQPQHF.